The T cell receptor (beta chain) under discussion was sequenced for a study of blood T cell repertoires in COVID-19. Looking at the study overall: The origin of the acute and convalescent COVID-19 samples was the United States, Italy and Spain. The analysed material was cDNA or gDNA that came from T cells, B-cell-depleted T cells, or PBMCs.

The CDR3 is 15 amino acids. V lost 5 bases to trimming and J lost 5 bases; unmatched junction nucleotides: 7. Germline assignment: CDR1 KGHDR and CDR2 SFDVKD. In the original processing: Scientists estimated how many nucleated cells there were by amplifying reference gene primers. Clones were read by immunoSEQ multiplex PCR, and TCRdb kept only the in-frame ones, dropping some. V and J calls and clone size come straight from that table; D and trimming were deduced from the DNA. The data contain fewer than 250,000 clones, 86% of them singletons. The Seattle patients, enrolled during active infection, were followed longitudinally.

This TCR was recovered from a woman of 80 years or more with COVID-19, enrolled during active disease. V usage is TRBV24-1 and J usage is TRBJ2-5; the match to TRBD1 covers 10 bases. Source material: peripheral blood. The CDR3 nucleotides are TGTGCCACCAGTGTGACAGGGGGCGTTGCGGAGACCCAGTACTTC. This sequence encodes CATSVTGGVAETQYF.